A selection of T cell receptor beta chains follows, all from one sample in a study of T cell responses to AZD1222 COVID-19 vaccine. Assay used: immunoSEQ multiplex PCR; TCRdb lists only in-frame clones, some missing. The sample carries about 150,000 clones, about nine tenths recorded once. The starting material was peripheral blood, obtained 28 days after the second AZD1222 dose. All receptors derive from an adult who received the AZD1222 COVID-19 vaccine. CDR3s include the opening cysteine and the closing phenylalanine or tryptophan. The D gene is left open where the match is weak. Expanded clones are given a class, and other clones once, few, many or no size at all.

j_call: TRBJ2-5
d_call: TRBD2
v_call: TRBV24-1
clone_size: NA
cdr3_nt: TGTGCCACCAGTGACCCCGGGAGGGTAGCTGGAGAGACCCAGTACTTC
cdr3_aa: CATSDPGRVAGETQYF

j_call: TRBJ1-3
d_call: NA
v_call: TRBV19
clone_size: NA
cdr3_nt: TGTGCCAGTGGAGACGTCACTGGAAACACCATATATTTT
cdr3_aa: CASGDVTGNTIYF

j_call: TRBJ2-5
d_call: NA
v_call: TRBV9
clone_size: NA
cdr3_nt: TGTGCCAGCAGCGTAGGGGTAGCCGGGGATCCGGTGGAGACCCAGTACTTC
cdr3_aa: CASSVGVAGDPVETQYF

j_call: TRBJ1-3
d_call: TRBD1
v_call: TRBV23-1
clone_size: NA
cdr3_nt: TGCGCCAGCGCTCCAGGGGGCTACGCGAACTCTTCTGGAAACACCATATATTTT
cdr3_aa: CASAPGGYANSSGNTIYF

j_call: TRBJ1-2
d_call: NA
v_call: TRBV30
clone_size: NA
cdr3_nt: TGTGCCTGGAGCCCCTCAAGTCTGACGGGAGGCACCTTC
cdr3_aa: CAWSPSSLTGGTF

j_call: TRBJ2-7
d_call: TRBD1
v_call: TRBV6-2/TRBV6-3
clone_size: NA
cdr3_nt: TGTGCCAGCAGGCCTCGACAGGGGGTGATCTACGAGCAGTACTTC
cdr3_aa: CASRPRQGVIYEQYF

j_call: TRBJ2-7
d_call: NA
v_call: TRBV7-8
clone_size: few
cdr3_nt: TGTGCCAGCAGCTTAGCGGACAAACCCATGGAGCAGTACTTC
cdr3_aa: CASSLADKPMEQYF

j_call: TRBJ1-1
d_call: NA
v_call: TRBV19
clone_size: NA
cdr3_nt: TGTGCCAGTAGTCTACGATATGAAGCTTTCTTT
cdr3_aa: CASSLRYEAFF

j_call: TRBJ1-6
d_call: NA
v_call: TRBV5-4
clone_size: NA
cdr3_nt: TGTGCCAGCAGCTTAGGGACCGGGGGAGATTCACCCCTCCACTTT
cdr3_aa: CASSLGTGGDSPLHF

j_call: TRBJ2-7
d_call: TRBD1
v_call: TRBV6-1
clone_size: NA
cdr3_nt: TGTGCCAGCAGTGAATGGACAGGTACCTACGAGCAGTACTTC
cdr3_aa: CASSEWTGTYEQYF

j_call: TRBJ1-3
d_call: NA
v_call: TRBV7-8
clone_size: NA
cdr3_nt: TGTGCCAGCAGCTCGGGACCCCCCGCTTGGGGAAACACCATATATTTT
cdr3_aa: CASSSGPPAWGNTIYF

j_call: TRBJ2-5
d_call: NA
v_call: TRBV11-2
clone_size: NA
cdr3_nt: TGTGCCAGCAGCTTAGGACAAGCAGAGACCCAGTACTTC
cdr3_aa: CASSLGQAETQYF

j_call: TRBJ2-2
d_call: NA
v_call: TRBV11-1
clone_size: NA
cdr3_nt: TGTGCCAGCAGATCCCCGCCGGGACACAACACCGGGGAGCTGTTTTTT
cdr3_aa: CASRSPPGHNTGELFF

j_call: TRBJ2-7
d_call: TRBD1
v_call: TRBV4-2
clone_size: NA
cdr3_nt: TGTGCCAGCAGCCAGAACCCGGGACAGGGGGTAGGTGAGCAGTACTTC
cdr3_aa: CASSQNPGQGVGEQYF

j_call: TRBJ1-1
d_call: NA
v_call: TRBV6-5
clone_size: many
cdr3_nt: TGTGCCAGCAGTCATGGGGGTAGCAAAGCTTTCTTT
cdr3_aa: CASSHGGSKAFF

j_call: TRBJ1-2
d_call: TRBD1
v_call: TRBV30
clone_size: NA
cdr3_nt: TGTGCCTGGAGTGGACAGGGAGATGGCTACACCTTC
cdr3_aa: CAWSGQGDGYTF

j_call: TRBJ1-1
d_call: NA
v_call: TRBV25-1
clone_size: NA
cdr3_nt: TGTGCCAGCAGTGTTCCGGGACCCGGTGGGATGAACACTGAAGCTTTCTTT
cdr3_aa: CASSVPGPGGMNTEAFF

j_call: TRBJ2-3
d_call: TRBD2
v_call: TRBV24-1
clone_size: once
cdr3_nt: TGTGCCACCAGTGACCATTCTCGACTAGCGGGGGACACAGATACGCAGTATTTT
cdr3_aa: CATSDHSRLAGDTDTQYF

j_call: TRBJ1-4
d_call: TRBD1
v_call: TRBV27
clone_size: NA
cdr3_nt: TGTGCCAGCAGTTGGGGGATATACCCGGGACAGGAGGGAAAACTGTTTTTT
cdr3_aa: CASSWGIYPGQEGKLFF

j_call: TRBJ2-2
d_call: NA
v_call: TRBV4-1
clone_size: NA
cdr3_nt: TGCGCCAGCAGCACAAGGGGCACCGGGGAGCTGTTTTTT
cdr3_aa: CASSTRGTGELFF

j_call: TRBJ1-1
d_call: NA
v_call: TRBV30
clone_size: once
cdr3_nt: TGTGCCTGGGGGGATACGAGGGTCACTGAAGCTTTCTTT
cdr3_aa: CAWGDTRVTEAFF

j_call: TRBJ1-3
d_call: NA
v_call: TRBV6-5
clone_size: once
cdr3_nt: TGTGCCAGCAGTTTCGGTAGGGGAGAGAAAAACACCATATATTTT
cdr3_aa: CASSFGRGEKNTIYF

j_call: TRBJ2-2
d_call: NA
v_call: TRBV19
clone_size: NA
cdr3_nt: TGTGCCAGTAGTATAAGTAGGAACACCGGGGAGCTGTTTTTT
cdr3_aa: CASSISRNTGELFF

j_call: TRBJ1-4
d_call: TRBD1
v_call: TRBV12-3/TRBV12-4
clone_size: NA
cdr3_nt: TGTGCCAGCAGCCCTGTTCCGACAGGGTTATTTTTT
cdr3_aa: CASSPVPTGLFF

j_call: TRBJ1-1
d_call: NA
v_call: TRBV5-4
clone_size: NA
cdr3_nt: TGTGCCAGCAGCTTGGACTTCGACATCACTGAAGCTTTCTTT
cdr3_aa: CASSLDFDITEAFF

j_call: TRBJ1-1
d_call: TRBD1
v_call: TRBV10-3
clone_size: NA
cdr3_nt: TGTGCCATCAGGAGGGGACAGGGTGAAGCTTTCTTT
cdr3_aa: CAIRRGQGEAFF

j_call: TRBJ1-6
d_call: NA
v_call: TRBV21-1
clone_size: NA
cdr3_nt: TGTGCCAGCAGCCGACGTTGGGGTGATTCACCCCTCCACTTT
cdr3_aa: CASSRRWGDSPLHF

j_call: TRBJ1-2
d_call: TRBD1
v_call: TRBV14
clone_size: NA
cdr3_nt: TGTGCCAGCAGCCTCCGGACAGGGGGCGCCGGGGGGACCTACACCTTC
cdr3_aa: CASSLRTGGAGGTYTF

j_call: TRBJ1-4
d_call: NA
v_call: TRBV10-3
clone_size: NA
cdr3_nt: TGTGCCATCAAAGAGGGGACAAGAGAAAAACTGTTTTTT
cdr3_aa: CAIKEGTREKLFF

j_call: TRBJ2-7
d_call: TRBD1
v_call: TRBV6-5
clone_size: NA
cdr3_nt: TGTGCCAGCAGTTACATAGGACAGGGGAGATACGAGCAGTACTTC
cdr3_aa: CASSYIGQGRYEQYF

j_call: TRBJ2-6
d_call: NA
v_call: TRBV7-3
clone_size: NA
cdr3_nt: TGTGCCAGCAGCCCCGATAGCGGCTCTGGGGCCAACGTCCTGACTTTC
cdr3_aa: CASSPDSGSGANVLTF

j_call: TRBJ2-1
d_call: TRBD2
v_call: TRBV3-1/TRBV3-2
clone_size: NA
cdr3_nt: TGTGCCAGCAGCCAAGGCTTCCAACTAGCGGGGGTTAACAATGAGCAGTTCTTC
cdr3_aa: CASSQGFQLAGVNNEQFF

j_call: TRBJ1-4
d_call: NA
v_call: TRBV27
clone_size: once
cdr3_nt: TGTGCCAGCAGTCCCTTTCGCTACGAAAAACTGTTTTTT
cdr3_aa: CASSPFRYEKLFF

j_call: TRBJ2-5
d_call: NA
v_call: TRBV6-2/TRBV6-3
clone_size: NA
cdr3_nt: TGTGCCAGCAGTTACTCTGGACTGCGGACCCAGTACTTC
cdr3_aa: CASSYSGLRTQYF

j_call: TRBJ2-1
d_call: TRBD2
v_call: TRBV9
clone_size: NA
cdr3_nt: TGTGCCAGCAGCCCCTCCGGGACTAGCAGCAATGAGCAGTTCTTC
cdr3_aa: CASSPSGTSSNEQFF

j_call: TRBJ2-7
d_call: TRBD2
v_call: TRBV13
clone_size: NA
cdr3_nt: TGTGCCAGCAGTGAGACTAGCGGGGGCCCCTCCTACGAGCAGTACTTC
cdr3_aa: CASSETSGGPSYEQYF

j_call: TRBJ1-1
d_call: TRBD1
v_call: TRBV27
clone_size: NA
cdr3_nt: TGTGCCAGCAGTTGGGGACAGGTTTCTGAAGCTTTCTTT
cdr3_aa: CASSWGQVSEAFF

j_call: TRBJ2-2
d_call: NA
v_call: TRBV7-2
clone_size: NA
cdr3_nt: TGTGCCAGCAGCAATCAACAAATCGGGGAGCTGTTTTTT
cdr3_aa: CASSNQQIGELFF

j_call: TRBJ2-2
d_call: TRBD2
v_call: TRBV5-1
clone_size: NA
cdr3_nt: TGCGCCAGCAGCTTGGAGGTACTAGCGGGAGTTATCGGGGAGCTGTTTTTT
cdr3_aa: CASSLEVLAGVIGELFF

j_call: TRBJ1-3
d_call: NA
v_call: TRBV6-5
clone_size: few
cdr3_nt: TGTGCCAGCACCACCCGAAGGAGCTCTGGAAACACCATATATTTT
cdr3_aa: CASTTRRSSGNTIYF

j_call: TRBJ2-1
d_call: TRBD2
v_call: TRBV27
clone_size: NA
cdr3_nt: TGTGCCAGCAGTTGGGGAGGGGCGGTTTCCTACAATGAGCAGTTCTTC
cdr3_aa: CASSWGGAVSYNEQFF

j_call: TRBJ1-4
d_call: NA
v_call: TRBV25-1
clone_size: NA
cdr3_nt: TGTGCCAGCAGTGAATACCCATCGCGGGCGGGCAATGAAAAACTGTTTTTT
cdr3_aa: CASSEYPSRAGNEKLFF

j_call: TRBJ1-6
d_call: NA
v_call: TRBV12-3/TRBV12-4
clone_size: NA
cdr3_nt: TGTGCCAGCAGTGGGCTCCTTTCACCCCTCCACTTT
cdr3_aa: CASSGLLSPLHF